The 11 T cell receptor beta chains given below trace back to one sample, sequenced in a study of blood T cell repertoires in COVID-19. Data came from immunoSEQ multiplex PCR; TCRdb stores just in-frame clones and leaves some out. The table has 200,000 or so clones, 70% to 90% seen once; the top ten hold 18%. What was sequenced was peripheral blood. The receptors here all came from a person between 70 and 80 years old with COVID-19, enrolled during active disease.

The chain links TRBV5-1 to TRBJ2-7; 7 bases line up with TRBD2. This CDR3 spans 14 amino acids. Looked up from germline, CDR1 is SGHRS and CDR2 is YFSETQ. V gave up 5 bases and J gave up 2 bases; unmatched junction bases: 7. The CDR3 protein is CASRGGGGTYEQYF. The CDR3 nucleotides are TGCGCCAGCAGGGGCGGCGGGGGTACCTACGAGCAGTACTTC.

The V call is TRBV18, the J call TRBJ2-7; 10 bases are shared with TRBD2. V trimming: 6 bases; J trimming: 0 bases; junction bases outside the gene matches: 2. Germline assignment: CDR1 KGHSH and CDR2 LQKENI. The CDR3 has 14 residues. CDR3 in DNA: TGTGCCAGCTCTCTAGCGGGGGCCTCCTACGAGCAGTACTTC. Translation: CASSLAGASYEQYF.

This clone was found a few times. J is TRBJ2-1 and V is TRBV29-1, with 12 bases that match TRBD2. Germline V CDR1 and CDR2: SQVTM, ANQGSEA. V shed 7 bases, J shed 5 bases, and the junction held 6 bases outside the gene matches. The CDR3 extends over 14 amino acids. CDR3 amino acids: CSARGLAGNNEQFF. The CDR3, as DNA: TGCAGCGCCCGCGGACTAGCGGGAAACAATGAGCAGTTCTTC.

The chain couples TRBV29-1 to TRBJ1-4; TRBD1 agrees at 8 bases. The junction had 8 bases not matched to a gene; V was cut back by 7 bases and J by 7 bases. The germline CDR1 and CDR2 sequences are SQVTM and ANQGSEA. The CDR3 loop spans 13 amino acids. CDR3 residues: CSAQTGAGEKLFF. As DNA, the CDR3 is TGCAGCGCCCAGACAGGGGCCGGTGAAAAACTGTTTTTT.

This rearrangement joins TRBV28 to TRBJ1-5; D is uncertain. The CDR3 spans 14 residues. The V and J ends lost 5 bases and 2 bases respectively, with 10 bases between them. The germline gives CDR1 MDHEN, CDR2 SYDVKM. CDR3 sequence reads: CASSPSFGNQPQHF. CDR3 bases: TGTGCCAGCAGTCCCTCCTTTGGCAATCAGCCCCAGCATTTT.

The CDR3 here is CASSGLAGAYNEQFF. CDR3 sequence (DNA): TGTGCCAGCAGTGGACTAGCGGGGGCTTACAATGAGCAGTTCTTC. The V and J genes are TRBV2 and TRBJ2-1; TRBD2 agrees at 12 bases. Trimming at V came to 4 bases and at J to 4 bases, leaving 2 bases not matched to a gene. The V gene's germline CDR1 is SNHLY and CDR2 FYNNEI. This CDR3 is 15 amino acids long.

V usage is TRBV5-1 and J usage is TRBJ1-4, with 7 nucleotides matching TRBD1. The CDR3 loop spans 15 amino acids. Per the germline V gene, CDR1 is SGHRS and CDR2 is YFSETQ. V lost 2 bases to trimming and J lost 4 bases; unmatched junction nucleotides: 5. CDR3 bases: TGCGCCAGCAGCTTTGACCAGGGGGATAATGAAAAACTGTTTTTT. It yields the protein CASSFDQGDNEKLFF.

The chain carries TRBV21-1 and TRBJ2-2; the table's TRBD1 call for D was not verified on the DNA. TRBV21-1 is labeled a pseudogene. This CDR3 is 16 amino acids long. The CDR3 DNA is TGTGCCAGCAGCAAGGCCGACAGGGTTAACACCGGGGAGCTGTTTTTT. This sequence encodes CASSKADRVNTGELFF.

In nucleotides, the CDR3 is TGTGCCAGCAGCCGGGCCAGGGGCTGGGGCAATCAGCCCCAGCATTTT. Translation: CASSRARGWGNQPQHF. V usage is TRBV5-8 and J usage is TRBJ1-5; D perhaps matches TRBD1 (6 bases). There are 16 residues in the CDR3. V shed 4 bases and J shed 2 bases, with 16 bases lying between them. Looked up from germline, CDR1 is SGHTS and CDR2 is YDEGEE.

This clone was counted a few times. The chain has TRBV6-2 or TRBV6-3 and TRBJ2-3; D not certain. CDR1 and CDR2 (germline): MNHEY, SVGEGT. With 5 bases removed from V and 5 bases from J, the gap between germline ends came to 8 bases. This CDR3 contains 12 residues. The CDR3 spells CASSLLGDTQYF. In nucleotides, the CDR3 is TGTGCCAGCAGTCTCCTAGGAGATACGCAGTATTTT.

The CDR3 reads CASRGELSGNTIYF. The DNA of the CDR3 is TGTGCCAGTAGAGGGGAACTCTCTGGAAACACCATATATTTT. The chain carries TRBV19 and TRBJ1-3; weak D call: TRBD1 (5 bases). The CDR3 covers 14 residues. The germline V gene encodes CDR1 LNHDA and CDR2 SQIVND (reference sequence). With 6 bases removed from V and 0 bases from J, the gap between germline ends came to 9 bases.